This T cell receptor (beta chain) emerged from a study of T cells after posttransplantation cyclophosphamide (dated by TCRdb to between 2015 and 2016). Notes on the research overall: The study tracked T cell repertoire reconstitution by TRB sequencing after myeloablative bone marrow transplantation using posttransplantation cyclophosphamide as GVHD prophylaxis. Because TRA and TRB clonality correlated tightly in about ten samples, the subsequent TCR analyses were limited to TRB only. In 3 patients, up to roughly 3 additional blood samples taken between 2 and 5.2 years after transplant also underwent TRB sequencing, as did pretransplant blood from 4 patients. Public TRB sequences were compared against a database of over 3,000 sequences linked to responses to pathogens, tumor antigens, self-antigens and alloantigens. Blood from all 35 or so PTCy patients who had 1-year posttransplant specimens underwent TRB sequencing. Samples from about 32 PTCy-treated patients and approximately 16 related bone marrow donors of those patients were subjected to antigen receptor sequencing. What the work shows at the level of the full study, not this receptor alone: The TRB repertoires of T cells infiltrating skin or the GI tract showed only limited overlap with the TRB repertoires found in blood. At 1-2 months, donor-recipient similarity was low but rose over the first year, and the later blood repertoires were often dominated by donor CD8+ memory clones. Across 45 or so patients, recipient CMV seropositivity and CMV reactivation were highly associated with TRB clonality; PTCy diversity was similar to CNI/methotrexate controls.

The CDR1 and CDR2 encoded by the germline V gene (reference sequence) are SEHNR and FQNEAQ. From the cysteine through the phenylalanine, the CDR3 covers 18 amino acids. CDR3 DNA is the only sequence kept; it has 54 bases, read in frame from the first base. From V the trimming removes 5 bases and from J it removes 7 bases, while the gene matches leave 16 bases of the junction unaccounted for. TRB sequencing used genomic DNA with the immunoSEQ assay at survey resolution or the hsTCRB kit. Under the source paper's analysis protocol: Initial read processing used immunoSEQ software, and repertoire analyses used the LymphoSeq R package. Clonality was calculated as 1 minus normalized Shannon entropy, and the Gini coefficient was also calculated for each TRB dataset. Phenotypes of unsorted samples were inferred by mapping TRB sequences from sorted subsets of the recipient or donor onto the same recipient's unsorted samples. TCRdb re-hosts the immuneACCESS table, in-frame sequences only. Its copies lack some clones; in the studies checked, an unresolved V gene accounts for under half of them, and the cause for the rest is not known. For V, J and clone size, that table is used; D and trimming come from the DNA. The sample table records over 950 clones; 74% of these occur just once. In total, the top ten clones hold 10% to 15% of the sample.

Related bone marrow donors provided peripheral blood samples on the day of marrow donation. Peripheral blood and bone marrow mononuclear cells were isolated by Ficoll-Hypaque density centrifugation and cryopreserved. FACS on a FACSAria II was used to sort CD4+ and CD8+ T cells, including the naive and memory subsets. In the case of this clone: The clone's antigen remains unknown. Within one base of it there is no much larger clone, and no base qualities were kept.

In this chain, TRBV7-9 is recombined with TRBJ2-1, and TRBD2 matches 11 of the central bases. Sequenced: memory CD8+ T cells sorted from blood. The sequence derives from a man in his fifties or sixties in good health, CMV-negative, and a related stem cell transplant donor. The DNA sequence is TGTGCCAGCAGCAAAGCGAACGTAGCGGGAGGGCCTGTGAATGAGCAGTTCTTC. It is translated as CASSKANVAGGPVNEQFF.